This entry lists 27 T cell receptor beta chains sequenced from one sample in a study of blood T cell repertoires in COVID-19. Method: immunoSEQ multiplex PCR; TCRdb's copy keeps in-frame clones and lacks some. Of 60,000 to 65,000 clones listed, about nine tenths are singletons. Sequenced input: peripheral blood. These TCRs come from a woman aged 80 or over with active COVID-19.

J is TRBJ1-2 and V is TRBV11-2; no definite D call. This CDR3 region has 15 residues. Germline V gene sequence: CDR1 SGHAT, CDR2 FQNNGV. V dropped 2 bases and J dropped 1 base, with 11 bases sitting between them. The DNA for the CDR3 is TGTGCCAGCAGCTTAACGAGGGCCGTTAACTATGGCTACACCTTC. Protein: CASSLTRAVNYGYTF.

This chain links TRBV5-1 with TRBJ2-4; TRBD1 matches 7 bases. Germline CDR1 and CDR2: SGHRS and YFSETQ. The V segment lost 0 bases and the J segment 0 bases; nucleotides outside the gene matches: 6. There are 17 residues in the CDR3. The CDR3 reads CASSLGDSLLAKNIQYF. The CDR3 nucleotides read TGCGCCAGCAGCTTGGGGGACAGCTTACTAGCCAAAAACATTCAGTACTTC.

The V call is TRBV6-5, the J call TRBJ2-3; TRBD2 agrees at 13 bases. Germline trimming cut 11 bases from V and 6 bases from J; bases unmatched to any gene: 5. The CDR3 contains 13 residues. CDR1 MNHEY and CDR2 SVGAGI come from the germline V gene. CDR3 nucleotides: TGTGCCCGGACTAGCGGGGGCGGGGATACGCAGTATTTT. Translating it yields CARTSGGGDTQYF.

The rearrangement uses TRBV5-1 and TRBJ2-4; no reliable D call. The CDR3 runs to 13 residues. Looked up from germline, CDR1 is SGHRS and CDR2 is YFSETQ. Trimming removed 0 bases at V and 8 bases at J, with 9 bases between. The CDR3 sequence is CASSLAREDIQYF. The CDR3 DNA reads as TGCGCCAGCAGCTTGGCCCGAGAAGACATTCAGTACTTC.

The chain carries TRBV19 and TRBJ2-1, with 14 nucleotides matching TRBD2. The ends lost 6 bases at V and 4 bases at J; junction bases unmatched: 5. CDR1 is LNHDA and CDR2 is SQIVND in the germline V gene (reference sequence). This CDR3 comprises 16 residues. DNA of the CDR3: TGTGCCAGTAGGACTAGCGGGAGGGGTGGGTACAATGAGCAGTTCTTC. Translating gives CASRTSGRGGYNEQFF.

This chain joins TRBV5-1 and TRBJ1-1; D is perhaps TRBD1 (6 bases). This CDR3 is built from 13 residues. Germline loops: CDR1 SGHRS, CDR2 YFSETQ. Trimming removed 4 bases at V and 4 bases at J, with 11 bases between. The CDR3 loop is CASSTPQGTEAFF. DNA for the CDR3: TGCGCCAGCAGCACACCACAGGGCACTGAAGCTTTCTTT.

The chain uses TRBV6-5 and TRBJ1-1, with D uncertain. This CDR3 region has 12 residues. Per the germline V gene, CDR1 is MNHEY and CDR2 is SVGAGI. Trimming cost V 5 bases and J 1 base, with 5 bases left between them. The CDR3 reads CASSLRNTEAFF. For the CDR3, the DNA is TGTGCCAGCAGTCTTAGGAACACTGAAGCTTTCTTT.

The V call is TRBV19, the J call TRBJ2-3; possible D gene TRBD1, 6 bases. V shed 2 bases and J shed 3 bases, with 15 bases lying between them. Germline V gives CDR1 LNHDA, CDR2 SQIVND (reference sequence). The CDR3 sequence is 16 residues long. For the CDR3, the DNA is TGTGCCAGTAGTATACGACAGGTTTCAGCTACAGATACGCAGTATTTT. Its translation is CASSIRQVSATDTQYF.

This clone occurred once. V and J are TRBV28 and TRBJ1-5, with 7 bases identical to TRBD1. Germline values: CDR1 MDHEN, CDR2 SYDVKM. The ends lost 8 bases at V and 0 bases at J; junction bases unmatched: 10. The CDR3 length is 16 residues. The CDR3 sequence is CASSINRGYSNQPQHF. The CDR3 nucleotides read TGTGCCAGCTCTATCAACAGGGGTTATAGCAATCAGCCCCAGCATTTT.

This clone was seen only once. This chain links TRBV7-2 with TRBJ2-5; D gene ambiguous. Per the germline V gene, CDR1 is SGHTA and CDR2 is FQGNSA. The CDR3 spans 13 residues. Trimming removed 5 bases at V and 10 bases at J, with 17 bases between. The CDR3 sequence: CASSLPNSLYQYF. CDR3 sequence (DNA): TGTGCCAGCAGCCTTCCCAACTCACTATACCAGTACTTC.

The genes are TRBV7-2 and TRBJ2-5; TRBD2 matches 11 bases. Trimming took 4 bases from V and 2 from J; bases not matched to a gene: 12. Germline-derived CDR1 and CDR2 are SGHTA and FQGNSA. The CDR3 totals 18 residues. As DNA, the CDR3 is TGTGCCAGCAGCTCGTTAGCGGGAGGGACCCGTTTTCAAGAGACCCAGTACTTC. This encodes CASSSLAGGTRFQETQYF.

V is TRBV7-9 and J is TRBJ1-1; D not certain. This CDR3 contains 12 residues. Trimming stripped 1 base from V and 13 bases from J, with 13 bases between. Germline values: CDR1 SEHNR, CDR2 FQNEAQ (reference sequence). This CDR3 is CASSLDTGSSFF. In DNA, the CDR3 is TGTGCCAGCAGCTTAGATACGGGGTCGAGTTTCTTT.

The rearrangement links TRBV18 to TRBJ2-5; perhaps TRBD1 as D (6 bases). The ends were cut back, 0 bases at V and 5 bases at J, with 19 bases in the middle. Germline loops: CDR1 KGHSH, CDR2 LQKENI. The CDR3 totals 17 residues. CDR3 loop: CASSPPAWAGVRETQYF. The CDR3 coding sequence is TGTGCCAGCTCACCACCGGCTTGGGCAGGGGTGCGCGAGACCCAGTACTTC.

The chain couples TRBV3-1 (or the pseudogene TRBV3-2) to TRBJ2-3, with 8 nucleotides matching TRBD2. The V gene end was trimmed by 3 bases and the J gene end by 4 bases; junction bases not matched to a gene: 6. This CDR3 is 15 amino acids long. The germline gives CDR1 LGHDT, CDR2 YNNKEL (reference sequence). Here the CDR3 DNA reads TGTGCCAGCAGCCAGAGAGCGGGGGTACCAGATACGCAGTATTTT. Its protein is CASSQRAGVPDTQYF.

This sequence joins TRBV18 and TRBJ2-3; D is perhaps TRBD2 (6 bases). V lost 4 bases to trimming and J lost 0 bases, with 11 bases between them. The CDR3 has 15 residues. Germline V gene data show CDR1 as KGHSH and CDR2 as LQKENI. CDR3 residues: CASSRAGISTDTQYF. The CDR3 DNA is TGTGCCAGCTCACGTGCGGGGATTAGCACAGATACGCAGTATTTT.

The chain recombines TRBV6-5 with TRBJ2-7; 11 nucleotides match TRBD2. V was clipped by 6 bases and J by 1 base; unmatched bases: 5. This CDR3 comprises 15 residues. The germline V gene has CDR1 MNHEY and CDR2 SVGAGI. CDR3 in amino acids: CASRGTSGLSYEQYF. CDR3 nucleotides: TGTGCCAGCAGAGGGACTAGCGGACTATCCTACGAGCAGTACTTC.

The chain combines TRBV4-2 with TRBJ2-7; 10 positions match TRBD1. This CDR3 comprises 14 residues. Germline trimming cut 3 bases from V and 4 bases from J; bases unmatched to any gene: 3. Germline CDR1 LGHNA, CDR2 YNFKEQ. The CDR3 loop reads CASSHGTGVYEQYF. The CDR3 DNA sequence: TGTGCCAGCAGCCACGGGACAGGGGTGTACGAGCAGTACTTC.

This sequence joins TRBV28 and TRBJ2-6, with TRBD2 matching over 8 bases. CDR1 is MDHEN and CDR2 is SYDVKM in the germline V gene. V trimming: 10 bases; J trimming: 3 bases; junction bases outside the gene matches: 8. The CDR3 covers 15 residues. CDR3 residues: CATRGGYGGANVLTF. Here the CDR3 DNA reads TGTGCCACCCGGGGGGGCTACGGTGGGGCCAACGTCCTGACTTTC. Full variable domain (outside the CDR3, taken from reference TRBV28 and TRBJ2-6): DVKVTQSSRYLVKRTGEKVFLECVQDMDHENMFWYRQDPGLGLRLIYFSYDVKMKEKGDIPEGYSVSREKKERFSLILESASTNQTSMYLCATRGGYGGANVLTFGAGSRLTVL.

The chain carries TRBV19 and TRBJ2-2; 8 bases match TRBD2. This CDR3 region has 17 residues. The J segment lost 5 bases and the V segment lost 5 bases, leaving 13 bases of the junction unmatched. The germline V gene has CDR1 LNHDA and CDR2 SQIVND (reference sequence). The CDR3 nucleotides are TGTGCCAGTAGTGGTCTACTGGTAGCGGGACGTACCGGGGAGCTGTTTTTT. Its protein is CASSGLLVAGRTGELFF.

The chain is built from TRBV5-5 and TRBJ1-1; D unclear. The V and J ends lost 2 bases and 1 base respectively, with 3 bases between them. This CDR3 has 12 amino acids. Germline V gene lookup returns CDR1 SGHKS and CDR2 YYEKEE (reference sequence). The CDR3 protein is CASSFRNTEAFF. CDR3 DNA: TGTGCCAGCAGCTTCCGGAACACTGAAGCTTTCTTT.

The chain joins TRBV6-1 to TRBJ2-7; a weak D match, TRBD2 (5 bases). V lost 2 bases and J lost 11, with 13 bases in between. The germline V gene has CDR1 MNHNS and CDR2 SASEGT. CDR3 length: 12 amino acids. In DNA, the CDR3 is TGTGCCAGCAGTGAAACGAGGGTGGTAAAGTACGTC. Protein: CASSETRVVKYV.

V gene TRBV4-1 combines with J gene TRBJ1-5; 10 bases are shared with TRBD1. This CDR3 region has 15 residues. Germline V gene sequence: CDR1 MGHRA, CDR2 YSYEKL. V gave up 3 bases and J gave up 6 bases; unmatched junction bases: 5. The CDR3 here is CASSQGTGEGQPQHF. The CDR3, as DNA: TGCGCCAGCAGCCAGGGGACAGGGGAAGGTCAGCCCCAGCATTTT.

V usage is TRBV23-1 and J usage is TRBJ2-7; D is perhaps TRBD1 (6 bases). TRBV23-1 is recorded as an ORF, its role being uncertain. The CDR3 extends over 14 amino acids. Trimming stripped 7 bases from V and 3 bases from J, with 16 bases between. The CDR3 DNA is TGCGCCAGCACCAGACAGGTGAGGGTCTACGAGCAGTACTTC. Amino acids: CASTRQVRVYEQYF.

A single count supports this clone. The rearrangement links TRBV2 to TRBJ1-6; possible D gene TRBD1, 6 bases. The CDR3 loop spans 16 amino acids. Looked up from germline, CDR1 is SNHLY and CDR2 is FYNNEI. The ends were cut back, 6 bases at V and 5 bases at J, with 17 bases in the middle. In nucleotides, the CDR3 is TGTGCCAGCAGCGTCGGACCCCGGGACAATAATTCACCCCTCCACTTT. This codes for CASSVGPRDNNSPLHF.

The genes are TRBV27 and TRBJ2-7, with D possibly TRBD2 on 6 matching bases. The V end was cut by 4 bases, the J end by 3 bases, with 13 bases between. This CDR3 has 14 residues. Germline V gene data show CDR1 as MNHEY and CDR2 as SMNVEV (reference sequence). The CDR3 is CASSSGGINYEQYF. In DNA form, the CDR3 reads TGTGCCAGCAGTTCCGGAGGGATAAACTACGAGCAGTACTTC.

The CDR3 nucleotides are TGTGCCAGCAGCGCCCCGGGACTAGCGGGAACCTACGAGCAGTACTTC. Its protein product is CASSAPGLAGTYEQYF. The chain uses TRBV7-9 and TRBJ2-7, with TRBD2 matching 13 bases. CDR3 length: 16 residues. J was trimmed by 2 bases and V by 5 bases; bases with no gene match: 6. Germline values: CDR1 SEHNR, CDR2 FQNEAQ (reference sequence).

The genes are TRBV20-1 and TRBJ2-7, with TRBD2 matching 7 bases. The CDR3 covers 11 residues. Germline CDR1 DFQATT, CDR2 SNEGSKA (reference sequence). Germline trimming cut 1 base from V and 9 bases from J; bases unmatched to any gene: 3. The CDR3 reads CSARAGEGQYF. The CDR3 nucleotides read TGCAGTGCTAGAGCCGGGGAGGGGCAGTACTTC.